This T cell receptor beta chain was sequenced in a study of T-cell memory formation after mild COVID-19. The wider study: For the most part, TCR clusters were specific to one donor. General study points: Pre-infection memory contained some responding clones, which suggested that cross-reactive memory had joined.

Germline lookup yields CDR1 SEHNR and CDR2 FQNEAQ (reference sequence). This CDR3 has 16 residues. The V gene lost 1 base and the J gene lost 1 base, with 13 bases spanning the gap. This clonotype was found a few times. Antigen unknown. TCRdb passed the 5' RACE reads through MiXCR, listing each CDR3 protein once. The sample lists around 510,000 distinct CDR3 sequences, 20% to 25% occurring once. J is TRBJ1-1 and V is TRBV7-9; the D gene is possibly TRBD1 (6 bases). The clonotype was recovered from an adult woman who had mild COVID-19 (a few samples of this study predate the infection). Cell type and time point are not known. The sequenced material came from PBMCs or a T cell subset sorted from them (not recorded which). The CDR3 here is CASSLVWGATNTEAFF. Here the CDR3 DNA reads TGTGCCAGCAGCTTAGTATGGGGGGCGACGAACACTGAAGCTTTCTTT.